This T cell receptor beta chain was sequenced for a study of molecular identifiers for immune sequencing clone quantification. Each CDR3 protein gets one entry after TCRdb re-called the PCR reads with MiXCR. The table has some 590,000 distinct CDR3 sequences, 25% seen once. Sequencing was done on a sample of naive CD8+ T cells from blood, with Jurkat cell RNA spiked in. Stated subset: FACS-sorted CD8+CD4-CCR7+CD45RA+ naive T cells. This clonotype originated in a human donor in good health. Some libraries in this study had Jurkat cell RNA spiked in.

DNA of the CDR3: TGCAGCGTCGGTGGGACACTCGAGCGGTACGAGCAGTACTTC. Encoded protein: CSVGGTLERYEQYF. V is TRBV29-1 and J is TRBJ2-7; TRBD1 is a possible D gene (6 bases). The V end lost 6 bases, the J end lost 4 bases, and 19 bases lay between the germline ends. The CDR3 extends over 14 amino acids. CDR1 and CDR2 (germline): SQVTM, ANQGSEA.